This T cell receptor beta chain was found in a study of T-cell reconstitution after alpha-beta-depleted transplantation in children. Trimming took off 4 bases at V and 9 bases at J, with 11 bases between the two ends. The CDR3 contains 12 residues. The germline V gene has CDR1 SGHDT and CDR2 YYEEEE. The TCRbeta library was prepared with unique molecular identifiers. TCRdb called the PCR reads again in MiXCR, with one record for every CDR3 protein. The data show hundreds of thousands of distinct CDR3 sequences, with 10% to 13% seen just once and about 2.1% held by the top ten. This material consisted of PBMCs, taken before TCRalphabeta/CD19-depleted stem cell transplant. The receptor comes from a child aged 2-15 years with inherited bone marrow failure, due to receive a stem cell transplant. The gene calls are TRBV5-6 and TRBJ2-4; D ambiguous. CDR3 nucleotides: TGTGCCAGCAGCCCCGGGTCAGCCATTCAGTACTTC. Protein: CASSPGSAIQYF.